This is a list of T cell receptor beta chains from one sample in a study of T cell clonotyping in hematopoietic cell transplantation. Assay used: immunoSEQ multiplex PCR; TCRdb lists only in-frame clones, some missing. The profile shows 29,000 or so clones, around three quarters of them singletons. This sample comprised peripheral blood mononuclear cells, obtained before stem cell transplant. The source of these receptors is a woman aged 30 to 39 with chronic myeloid leukemia. Some clones in this sample may be carry-over from other donors' samples. CDR3s leave out the opening cysteine and the closing phenylalanine or tryptophan. Fields, in order: V gene, J gene, CDR3 protein.

TRBV5-4	TRBJ1-5	ASSSGQYQPQH
TRBV2	TRBJ1-1	ASRRPGQGSTEAF
TRBV29-1	TRBJ2-3	SVEETRGTQY
TRBV30	TRBJ2-7	AWSLVQGKEQY
TRBV6-1	TRBJ1-2	ASSAAQGYYGYT
TRBV5-1	TRBJ2-3	ASSLVGAAGTQY
TRBV25-1	TRBJ2-3	ASSDNRGLADTQY
TRBV19	TRBJ1-6	ASSMLGPNSPLH
TRBV7-2	TRBJ2-3	ASRPGRSTDTQY
TRBV28	TRBJ2-1	ASSLSGVLWNEQF
TRBV7-9	TRBJ1-5	ASSLTGDSNQPQH
TRBV5-8	TRBJ1-5	ASTKGGIGNQPQH
TRBV4-3	TRBJ1-5	ASSKARGALQPQH
TRBV11-2	TRBJ1-2	ASSLGSGGSGYT
TRBV5-4	TRBJ1-2	ASSSQRRLLGYT
TRBV19	TRBJ1-2	ASNLPGQINGYT
TRBV6-1	TRBJ1-1	ASLPQGSNTEAF
TRBV9	TRBJ1-5	ASSRGDGNQPQH
TRBV7-2	TRBJ1-1	ASSPPHGRNTEAF
TRBV9	TRBJ2-3	ASSHETSGGKDTQY
TRBV21-1	TRBJ1-6	ASSTPGQGTNSPLH
TRBV9	TRBJ1-6	ASTGQDNSPLH
TRBV2	TRBJ2-2	ASKGGATGELF
TRBV27	TRBJ1-5	ASRRESGPNNQPQH
TRBV11-2	TRBJ2-2	ASSLDATNTGELF
TRBV30	TRBJ2-7	AWSWGRDYEQY
TRBV5-1	TRBJ2-1	ASSFPPSGGARDYNEQF
TRBV5-1	TRBJ1-1	ASSRTQGTGGTEAF
TRBV5-4	TRBJ1-2	ASSLDGVYGYT
TRBV19	TRBJ2-6	ASSIKPSGANVLT
TRBV27	TRBJ2-3	ASSRGGPTDTQY
TRBV29-1	TRBJ1-2	SVFGGTYGYT
TRBV4-3	TRBJ2-7	ASSQTTGDKRYEQY
TRBV14	TRBJ2-5	ASSQGSGALETQY
TRBV5-1	TRBJ2-1	ASSLGVGGAYNEQF
TRBV18	TRBJ2-5	ASSPRAPTDQY
TRBV10-3	TRBJ1-2	AISGGLYGYT
TRBV7-6	TRBJ1-5	ASSPGGGLWGNQPQH
TRBV14	TRBJ2-2	ASSTNTGELF
TRBV5-1	TRBJ2-7	ASSLAGWDVQY
TRBV5-6	TRBJ2-1	ASSEPGQGVHEQF
TRBV6-5	TRBJ1-6	ASRYSGNSPLH
TRBV29-1	TRBJ1-1	SVVRKPEAF
TRBV5-1	TRBJ2-5	ASSSSKQGETQY
TRBV5-1	TRBJ2-5	ASSRQVRETQY
TRBV9	TRBJ1-1	ASSTGQDTEAF
TRBV5-1	TRBJ2-2	ASSWRELTGELF
TRBV4-1	TRBJ1-2	ASSQDPGLDYGYT
TRBV20-1	TRBJ2-7	SARAGGWQY
TRBV4-3	TRBJ1-2	ASSQERSDYGYT